This T cell receptor beta chain was captured by sequencing in a study of blood T cells in healthy people across ages. Study conclusions and caveats: CMV status of donors was not determined, possibly confounding expanded clonotype changes. Both higher diversity and more naive CD4+ cells marked long-lived donors when set against aged donors.

Through a sample-barcoded 5' primer and a J-beta primer mix, a second PCR was run for roughly 7 to 12 cycles. The study obtained at least 2.5 million CDR3-containing paired-end reads from every sample. Using its own MiXCR run on the 5' RACE reads, TCRdb lists one record per CDR3 protein. The repertoire includes 1.6 million or so distinct CDR3 sequences, approximately 32% of them detected once, and about 11% sits in the top ten. Concerning this clonotype itself: As yet, its antigen is unknown.

Specimen: blood. This receptor was identified in a woman aged 25-40 years in good health.

Written as DNA, the CDR3 is TGTGCCAGCAGCTTAGAGGGCGGGTCTGCCTACGAGCAGTACTTC. Protein sequence: CASSLEGGSAYEQYF. This chain uses TRBV13 with TRBJ2-7, with D tentatively TRBD2 (5 bases). In germline, CDR1 is PRHDT, CDR2 FYEKMQ (reference sequence). This CDR3 region has 15 residues. The V end lost 1 base, the J end lost 2 bases, and 12 bases lay between the germline ends.